This TCR beta chain was observed in a study of OX40 agonist ivuxolimab in advanced cancers. Study-level information: The patients got ivuxolimab, which is an agonistic anti-OX40 (CD134) antibody. Three patients, one with hepatocellular carcinoma and two with cutaneous melanoma, achieved partial responses. Whole-study findings and limits: Averaging showed that CD8+ T cells had more expanded clones than CD4+ did.

Profiling relied on immunoSEQ multiplex PCR, and the TCRdb table lists in-frame clones only, not all of them. This repertoire shows several thousand clones, around 90% found once; its top ten account for approximately 4.4%. As for this clone: Its antigen is not known.

The TCR comes from an adult with an advanced solid tumor such as melanoma, head and neck, liver or kidney cancer. Sequencing used CD4+ or CD8+ T cells sorted from blood, obtained in a trial of the OX40 agonist ivuxolimab.

CDR3 coding DNA: TGTGCCAGCTCACCACAAGGGGGAAGGTACGAGCAGTACTTC. It specifies CASSPQGGRYEQYF. The V call is TRBV18, the J call TRBJ2-7; D is perhaps TRBD1 (6 bases). V was pared by 1 base and J by 4 bases, with 11 bases between. Germline lookup yields CDR1 KGHSH and CDR2 LQKENI. The length of the CDR3 is 14 residues.